The next 21 T cell receptor beta chains were all read from a single sample in a study of a mutant IDH1 vaccine in newly diagnosed glioma. The antigens for these receptors are not known. Time point denoted: week 23, last vaccination. Vaccine doses each comprised 300 ug of mutant IDH1 20-mer peptide, with topical imiquimod. TCRdb's table, derived via immunoSEQ multiplex PCR, lists solely in-frame clones and lacks some. The sample lists approximately 81,000 clones; over 75% were seen once. Sequenced here: PBMCs, sampled from a glioma patient whose treatment included an IDH1 peptide vaccine. These receptors were obtained from a man aged 30 to 45 with glioma. Some clones in this sample may be carry-over from other donors' samples.

The J gene is TRBJ1-2, the V gene TRBV4-2; D unclear. The germline V and J ends were trimmed by 0 bases and 8 bases, with 16 bases remaining between them. The CDR3 sequence is 15 residues long. The germline V gene has CDR1 LGHNA and CDR2 YNFKEQ. CDR3 bases: TGTGCCAGCAGCCAAGATTGGTCAGCCCCTGGGGGCTACACCTTC. It is translated as CASSQDWSAPGGYTF.

The CDR3 sequence: CASSQGRWTGKNYGYTF. The DNA for the CDR3 is TGCGCCAGCAGCCAAGGTCGGTGGACTGGGAAGAACTATGGCTACACCTTC. This sequence joins TRBV4-1 and TRBJ1-2; unclear D gene. The germline V and J ends were trimmed by 1 base and 2 bases, with 17 bases remaining between them. Germline loops: CDR1 MGHRA, CDR2 YSYEKL. This CDR3 is built from 17 residues.

This clone appeared a few times. This chain links TRBV4-3 with TRBJ1-1; D unclear. V lost 1 base and J 0 bases, leaving 9 bases between the germline ends. CDR3 length: 15 amino acids. The germline CDR1 and CDR2 sequences are LGHNA and YSLEER. The CDR3 is CASSQGLRLNTEAFF. As DNA, the CDR3 is TGCGCCAGCAGCCAAGGACTACGCCTGAACACTGAAGCTTTCTTT.

The chain has TRBV6-5 and TRBJ2-7, with 9 bases aligning to TRBD2. The length of the CDR3 is 16 residues. The V segment lost 2 bases and the J segment 0 bases; nucleotides outside the gene matches: 5. CDR1 is MNHEY and CDR2 is SVGAGI in the germline V gene. The CDR3 DNA follows: TGTGCCAGCAGTTACCGTAGCGGGAGCTACTCCTACGAGCAGTACTTC. Its protein is CASSYRSGSYSYEQYF.

This rearrangement joins TRBV30 to TRBJ1-2, with 9 bases that match TRBD1. The CDR3 is 13 amino acids. Germline CDR1 and CDR2: GTSNPN and SVGIG (reference sequence). J was trimmed by 8 bases and V by 6 bases; bases with no gene match: 10. CDR3 region: CACNNRGLGGYTF. As DNA, the CDR3 is TGTGCCTGTAACAACAGGGGGCTGGGCGGCTACACCTTC.

The chain carries TRBV2 and TRBJ2-5; D is ambiguous. V was cut by 2 bases and J by 5 bases, with 15 bases left in between. The germline gives CDR1 SNHLY, CDR2 FYNNEI. CDR3 length equals 15 residues. The CDR3 loop reads CASSELVGLGETQYF. CDR3 coding DNA: TGTGCCAGCAGTGAATTAGTGGGGTTGGGGGAGACCCAGTACTTC. Variable domain in full (rest from reference TRBV2 and TRBJ2-5): EPEVTQTPSHQVTQMGQEVILRCVPISNHLYFYWYRQILGQKVEFLVSFYNNEISEKSEIFDDQFSVERPDGSNFTLKIRSTKLEDSAMYFCASSELVGLGETQYFGPGTRLLVL.

The chain couples TRBV7-9 to TRBJ2-3; TRBD1 might be the D (5 bases). The V and J ends lost 1 base and 8 bases respectively, with 16 bases between them. This CDR3 spans 15 amino acids. Germline V gene data show CDR1 as SEHNR and CDR2 as FQNEAQ (reference sequence). CDR3 nucleotide sequence: TGTGCCAGCAGCTTAGATTCCCATGTAAGGGGTACGCAGTATTTT. It is translated as CASSLDSHVRGTQYF. The variable domain in full, with the rest retrieved from reference TRBV7-9 and TRBJ2-3, is DTGVSQNPRHKITKRGQNVTFRCDPISEHNRLYWYRQTLGQGPEFLTYFQNEAQLEKSRLLSDRFSAERPKGSFSTLEIQRTEQGDSAMYLCASSLDSHVRGTQYFGPGTRLTVL.

This sequence joins TRBV7-9 and TRBJ1-6; D is ambiguous. The CDR3 sequence is 17 residues long. V was trimmed by 7 bases and J by 5 bases, leaving 21 bases between them. Germline assignment: CDR1 SEHNR and CDR2 FQNEAQ (reference sequence). CDR3 loop: CASKTGGSGGNNSPLHF. For the CDR3, the DNA is TGTGCCAGCAAGACCGGAGGGTCGGGTGGAAATAATTCACCCCTCCACTTT.

The rearrangement joins TRBV28 to TRBJ2-7; 10 nucleotides agree with TRBD2. Germline V gene lookup returns CDR1 MDHEN and CDR2 SYDVKM. Trimming cost V 4 bases and J 0 bases; bases outside gene matches: 6. The CDR3 runs to 16 residues. CDR3 region: CASSSLAGGSSYEQYF. CDR3 DNA: TGTGCCAGCAGTTCCTTAGCGGGGGGCAGCTCCTACGAGCAGTACTTC.

This clone was seen only once. The chain uses TRBV5-1 and TRBJ2-7; D possibly corresponds to TRBD2 (6 bases). The CDR3 is 13 amino acids. The germline V gene encodes CDR1 SGHRS and CDR2 YFSETQ. V was trimmed by 1 base and J by 2 bases, leaving 7 bases between them. As DNA, the CDR3 is TGCGCCAGCAGCTTGACGGGGGCCTACGAGCAGTACTTC. It yields the protein CASSLTGAYEQYF.

The V and J genes are TRBV5-1 and TRBJ2-5, with D possibly TRBD2 on 6 matching bases. CDR3 length: 12 amino acids. Trimming removed 3 bases at V and 7 bases at J, with 10 bases between. Germline CDR1 reads SGHRS; CDR2 reads YFSETQ. CDR3 residues: CASSSSGGTQYF. Here the CDR3 DNA reads TGCGCCAGCAGCTCCTCCGGGGGGACCCAGTACTTC.

The rearrangement uses TRBV7-9 and TRBJ1-1; D not certain. V was trimmed by 3 bases and J by 4 bases, leaving 15 bases between them. The germline V gene has CDR1 SEHNR and CDR2 FQNEAQ (reference sequence). The CDR3 runs to 15 residues. This CDR3 is CASSLNIRFGTEAFF. CDR3 nucleotide sequence: TGTGCCAGCAGCTTGAATATCCGGTTCGGCACTGAAGCTTTCTTT. The full variable domain, with the rest looked up from reference TRBV7-9 and TRBJ1-1, is DTGVSQNPRHKITKRGQNVTFRCDPISEHNRLYWYRQTLGQGPEFLTYFQNEAQLEKSRLLSDRFSAERPKGSFSTLEIQRTEQGDSAMYLCASSLNIRFGTEAFFGQGTRLTVV.

The chain is built from TRBV30 and TRBJ1-2; 8 positions agree with TRBD1. The ends lost 5 bases at V and 8 bases at J; junction bases unmatched: 19. Germline lookup yields CDR1 GTSNPN and CDR2 SVGIG (reference sequence). CDR3 size: 16 residues. In DNA form, the CDR3 reads TGTGCCTGGTTTCTTTCTGGGACAGGCCGACTCAACGGCTACACCTTC. Its protein is CAWFLSGTGRLNGYTF.

This clone was detected only a few times. The V and J genes are TRBV6-1 and TRBJ1-6, with D uncertain. The CDR3 consists of 11 residues. Germline V gene sequence: CDR1 MNHNS, CDR2 SASEGT. V lost 3 bases, J lost 13 bases, and 7 bases lay in between. For the CDR3, the DNA is TGTGCCAGCAGTGACCAGCCGCCCCTCCACTTT. This encodes CASSDQPPLHF.

The chain has TRBV7-2 and TRBJ1-4, with D unclear. CDR1 is SGHTA and CDR2 is FQGNSA in the germline V gene. This CDR3 is built from 12 residues. V lost 2 bases and J 8 bases, leaving 6 bases between the germline ends. CDR3 bases: TGTGCCAGCAGCTTAATTAACGAAAAACTGTTTTTT. Protein sequence: CASSLINEKLFF.

The chain combines TRBV20-1 with TRBJ1-3, with D possibly matching TRBD1 (5 bases). The length of the CDR3 is 11 residues. Deletions cut 6 bases from V and 5 bases from J, with 8 bases between. CDR1 is DFQATT, CDR2 SNEGSKA, per germline (reference sequence). CDR3 sequence reads: CSAEGRNTIYF. The CDR3 coding sequence is TGCAGTGCAGAGGGGAGAAACACCATATATTTT.

The chain couples TRBV27 to TRBJ2-2, with TRBD1 as a possible D gene (6 bases). The CDR3 spans 15 residues. From germline, CDR1 is MNHEY and CDR2 SMNVEV (reference sequence). The V end lost 1 base, the J end lost 5 bases, and 11 bases lay between the germline ends. DNA of the CDR3: TGTGCCAGCAGTTTATGGTCAGGGGTAACCGGGGAGCTGTTTTTT. This gives the protein CASSLWSGVTGELFF.

This clone was seen once. The V call is TRBV27, the J call TRBJ2-3; D is uncertain. Trimming took off 5 bases at V and 2 bases at J, with 8 bases between the two ends. This CDR3 spans 13 amino acids. From germline, CDR1 is MNHEY and CDR2 SMNVEV (reference sequence). CDR3 sequence (DNA): TGTGCCAGCAGTACGACCGACACAGATACGCAGTATTTT. Its translation is CASSTTDTDTQYF.

Points on this clone: This specimen includes other DNA sequences encoding the same CDR3. V gene TRBV27 combines with J gene TRBJ2-7; no firm D call. From germline, CDR1 is MNHEY and CDR2 SMNVEV (reference sequence). V lost 0 bases, J lost 2 bases, and 8 bases lay in between. There are 14 residues in the CDR3. The CDR3 protein is CASSLSRQTYEQYF. The CDR3 DNA reads as TGTGCCAGCAGTTTATCGAGGCAAACCTACGAGCAGTACTTC.

For the CDR3, the DNA is TGCGCCAGCAGCGTATTAACAGGGAACACTGAAGCTTTCTTT. It yields the protein CASSVLTGNTEAFF. This chain links TRBV5-1 with TRBJ1-1, with D possibly TRBD1 on 5 matching bases. V was trimmed by 4 bases and J by 1 base, leaving 11 bases between them. The CDR3 is 14 residues long. Germline CDR1 SGHRS, CDR2 YFSETQ.

The genes are TRBV7-9 and TRBJ2-1; weak D call: TRBD1 (5 bases). Germline loops: CDR1 SEHNR, CDR2 FQNEAQ (reference sequence). This CDR3 contains 13 residues. The germline V and J ends were trimmed by 6 bases and 3 bases, with 9 bases remaining between them. DNA for the CDR3: TGTGCCAGCAGGGGGCAAGACTACAATGAGCAGTTCTTC. Its protein product is CASRGQDYNEQFF.